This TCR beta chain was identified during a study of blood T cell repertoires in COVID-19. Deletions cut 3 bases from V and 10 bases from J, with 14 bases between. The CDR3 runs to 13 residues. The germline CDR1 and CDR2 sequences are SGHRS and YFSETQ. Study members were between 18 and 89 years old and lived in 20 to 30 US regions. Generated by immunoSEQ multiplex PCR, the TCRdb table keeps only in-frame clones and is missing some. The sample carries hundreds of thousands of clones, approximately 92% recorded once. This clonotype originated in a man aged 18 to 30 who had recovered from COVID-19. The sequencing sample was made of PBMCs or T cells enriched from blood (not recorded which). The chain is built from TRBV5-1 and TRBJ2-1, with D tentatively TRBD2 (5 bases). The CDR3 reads CASSSELDGEQFF. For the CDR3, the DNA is TGCGCCAGCAGCTCGGAACTAGACGGCGAGCAGTTCTTC.